This T cell receptor (beta chain) was observed in a study of response to subunit inactivated influenza vaccine. Study outcomes and limitations: Authors suggested seasonal influenza vaccinations each recruit few new T cells.

TCRdb itself ran the RT-PCR reads through MiXCR, one entry per CDR3 protein. The table shows about 780,000 distinct CDR3 sequences, with about a fifth occurring only once. This clonotype came up many times. What it recognizes is unknown. Germline V CDR1 and CDR2: SGHVS, FQNEAQ. The CDR3 length is 14 residues. V was shortened by 5 bases and J by 5 bases, with 16 bases between the two germline ends. J is TRBJ2-7 and V is TRBV7-8; TRBD2 might be the D (5 bases). Material: PBMCs from blood, obtained 5 days after vaccination. This sequence was found in a middle-aged man who received an inactivated influenza vaccine. The CDR3 DNA reads as TGTGCCAGCAGCGGAGGCGGATTCCTAAACGAGCAGTACTTC. Amino acid sequence: CASSGGGFLNEQYF.